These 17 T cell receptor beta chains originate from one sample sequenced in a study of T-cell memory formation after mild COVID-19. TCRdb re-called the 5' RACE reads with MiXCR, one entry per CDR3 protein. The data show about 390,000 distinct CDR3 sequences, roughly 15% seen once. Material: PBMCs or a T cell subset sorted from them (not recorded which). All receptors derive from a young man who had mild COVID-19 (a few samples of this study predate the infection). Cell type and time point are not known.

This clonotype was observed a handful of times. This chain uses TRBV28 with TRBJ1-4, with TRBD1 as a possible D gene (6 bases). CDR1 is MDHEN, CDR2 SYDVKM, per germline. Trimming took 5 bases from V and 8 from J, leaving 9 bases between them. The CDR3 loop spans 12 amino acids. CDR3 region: CASSPDREKLFF. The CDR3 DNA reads TGTGCCAGCAGTCCCGACAGGGAAAAACTGTTTTTT.

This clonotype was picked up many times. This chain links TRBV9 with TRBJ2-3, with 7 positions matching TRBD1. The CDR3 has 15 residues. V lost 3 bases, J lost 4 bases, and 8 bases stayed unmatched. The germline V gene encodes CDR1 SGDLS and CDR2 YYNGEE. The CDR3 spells CASSDVGGPPDTQYF. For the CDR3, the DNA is TGTGCCAGCAGCGATGTAGGGGGCCCCCCAGATACGCAGTATTTT.

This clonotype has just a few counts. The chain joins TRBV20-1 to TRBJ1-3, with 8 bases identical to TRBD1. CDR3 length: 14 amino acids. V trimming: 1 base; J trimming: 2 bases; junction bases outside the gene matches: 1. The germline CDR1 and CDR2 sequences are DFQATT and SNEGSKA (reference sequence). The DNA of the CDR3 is TGCAGTGCTAGAGCAGGGGGCCCTGGAAACACCATATATTTT. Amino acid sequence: CSARAGGPGNTIYF.

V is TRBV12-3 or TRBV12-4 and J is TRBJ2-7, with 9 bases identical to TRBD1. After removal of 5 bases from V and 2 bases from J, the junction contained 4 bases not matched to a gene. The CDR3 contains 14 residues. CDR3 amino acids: CASSVGTGTYEQYV. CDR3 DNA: TGTGCCAGCAGTGTTGGGACAGGGACCTACGAGCAGTACGTC.

The CDR3 protein is CASSLAAGASNEQFF. DNA of the CDR3: TGTGCCAGCAGCTTGGCAGCGGGGGCCTCCAATGAGCAGTTCTTC. The chain carries TRBV11-3 and TRBJ2-1, with 8 bases lining up with TRBD2. From germline, CDR1 is SGHNT and CDR2 YENEEA. The trim removed 3 bases at V and 6 bases at J, leaving 7 bases unmatched. The CDR3 contains 15 residues.

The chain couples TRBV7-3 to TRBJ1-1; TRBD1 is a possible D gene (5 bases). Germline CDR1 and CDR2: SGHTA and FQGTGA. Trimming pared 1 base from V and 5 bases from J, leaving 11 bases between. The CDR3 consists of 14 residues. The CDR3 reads CASSLNGAGTEAFF. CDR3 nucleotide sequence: TGTGCCAGCAGCTTAAACGGGGCTGGGACTGAAGCTTTCTTT.

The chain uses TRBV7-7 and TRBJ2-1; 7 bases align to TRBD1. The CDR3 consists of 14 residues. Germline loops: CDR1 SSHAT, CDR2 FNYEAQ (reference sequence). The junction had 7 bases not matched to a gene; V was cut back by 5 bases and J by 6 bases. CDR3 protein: CASSRTGTTNEQFF. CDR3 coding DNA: TGTGCCAGCAGCCGGACAGGTACTACCAATGAGCAGTTCTTC.

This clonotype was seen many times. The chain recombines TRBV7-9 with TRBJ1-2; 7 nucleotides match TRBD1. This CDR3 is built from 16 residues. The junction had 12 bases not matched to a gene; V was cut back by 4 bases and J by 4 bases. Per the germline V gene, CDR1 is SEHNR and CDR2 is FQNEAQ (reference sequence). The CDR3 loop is CASSSRLRDRGYGYTF. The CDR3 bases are TGTGCCAGCAGCTCTAGATTACGGGACAGAGGCTATGGCTACACCTTC.

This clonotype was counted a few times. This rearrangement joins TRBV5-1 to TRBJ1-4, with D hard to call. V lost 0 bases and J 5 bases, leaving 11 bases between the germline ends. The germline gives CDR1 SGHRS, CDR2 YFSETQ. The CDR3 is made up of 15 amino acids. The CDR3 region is CASSLVSMANEKLFF. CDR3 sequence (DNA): TGCGCCAGCAGCTTGGTATCTATGGCGAATGAAAAACTGTTTTTT.

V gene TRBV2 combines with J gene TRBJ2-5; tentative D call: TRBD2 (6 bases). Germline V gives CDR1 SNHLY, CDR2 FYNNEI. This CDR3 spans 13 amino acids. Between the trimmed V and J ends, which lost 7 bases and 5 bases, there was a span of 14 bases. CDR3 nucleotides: TGTGCCAGCATCGGGACTCGTTATGAGACCCAGTACTTC. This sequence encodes CASIGTRYETQYF.

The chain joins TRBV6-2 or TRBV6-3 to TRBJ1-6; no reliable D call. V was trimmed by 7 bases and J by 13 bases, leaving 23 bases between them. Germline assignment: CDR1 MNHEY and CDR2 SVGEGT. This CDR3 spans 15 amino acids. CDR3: CASTQGIRGLTPLHF. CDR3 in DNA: TGTGCCAGCACCCAAGGAATACGGGGATTAACCCCCCTCCACTTT.

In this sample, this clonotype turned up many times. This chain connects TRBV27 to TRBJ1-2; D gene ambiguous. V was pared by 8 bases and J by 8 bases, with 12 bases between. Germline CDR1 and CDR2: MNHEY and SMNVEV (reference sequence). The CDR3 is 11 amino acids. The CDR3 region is CASPVRVGYTF. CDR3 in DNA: TGTGCCAGCCCTGTAAGGGTAGGCTACACCTTC.

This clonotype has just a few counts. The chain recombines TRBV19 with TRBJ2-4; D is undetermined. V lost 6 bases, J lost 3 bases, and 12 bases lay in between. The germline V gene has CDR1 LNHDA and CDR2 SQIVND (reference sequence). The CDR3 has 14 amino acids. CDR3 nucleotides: TGTGCCAGTAGGGAGCCCGGAAACAAAAACATTCAGTACTTC. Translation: CASREPGNKNIQYF.

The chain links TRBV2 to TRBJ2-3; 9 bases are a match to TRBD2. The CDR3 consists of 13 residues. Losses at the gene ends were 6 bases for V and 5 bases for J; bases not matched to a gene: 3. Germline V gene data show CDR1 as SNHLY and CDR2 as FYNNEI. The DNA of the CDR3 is TGTGCCAGCAGGGCGGGAGGGAAAGATACGCAGTATTTT. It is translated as CASRAGGKDTQYF.

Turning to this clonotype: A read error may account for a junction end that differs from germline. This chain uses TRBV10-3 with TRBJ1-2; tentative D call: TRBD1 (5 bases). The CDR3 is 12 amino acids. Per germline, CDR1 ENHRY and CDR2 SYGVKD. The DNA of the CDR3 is TGTGCCCTCAGGGATGTCAACTATGGCTACACCTTC. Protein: CALRDVNYGYTF.

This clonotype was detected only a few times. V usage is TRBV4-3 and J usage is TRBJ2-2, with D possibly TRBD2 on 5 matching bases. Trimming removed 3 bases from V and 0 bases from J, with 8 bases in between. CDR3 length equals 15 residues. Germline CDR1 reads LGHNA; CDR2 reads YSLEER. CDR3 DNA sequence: TGCGCCAGCAGCCAGGCGCGGGCGAACACCGGGGAGCTGTTTTTT. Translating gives CASSQARANTGELFF.

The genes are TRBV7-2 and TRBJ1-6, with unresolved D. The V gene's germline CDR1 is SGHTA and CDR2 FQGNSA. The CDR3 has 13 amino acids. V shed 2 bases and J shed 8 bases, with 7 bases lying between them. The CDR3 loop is CASSLLPDSPLHF. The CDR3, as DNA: TGTGCCAGCAGCTTATTACCTGATTCACCCCTCCACTTT.